The 8 T cell receptor beta chains below come from one sample, sequenced in a study of T-cell reconstitution after alpha-beta-depleted transplantation in children. Preparation of the TCRbeta library involved a method that used unique molecular identifiers. Each CDR3 protein is one row after TCRdb ran MiXCR on the PCR reads. The repertoire has about 980,000 distinct CDR3 sequences, about 31% of them found once; the top ten carry more than 25%. Sequenced material: PBMCs, mostly from graft donor cells, taken 360 days after TCRalphabeta/CD19-depleted stem cell transplant. The receptors come from a boy under three years old who had a stem cell transplant for SCID, so the T cells may come from the graft donor.

This sequence joins TRBV28 and TRBJ1-4; D perhaps matches TRBD1 (5 bases). This CDR3 region has 15 residues. From germline, CDR1 is MDHEN and CDR2 SYDVKM. The germline V and J ends were trimmed by 7 bases and 10 bases, with 22 bases remaining between them. The CDR3 region is CASISGGGFSGKLFF. The CDR3, as DNA: TGTGCCAGCATCTCGGGGGGTGGTTTCTCGGGAAAACTGTTTTTT. Full variable domain (rest looked up from reference TRBV28 and TRBJ1-4): DVKVTQSSRYLVKRTGEKVFLECVQDMDHENMFWYRQDPGLGLRLIYFSYDVKMKEKGDIPEGYSVSREKKERFSLILESASTNQTSMYLCASISGGGFSGKLFFGSGTQLSVL.

The chain couples TRBV5-5 to TRBJ1-1, with unresolved D. CDR1 is SGHKS and CDR2 is YYEKEE in the germline V gene (reference sequence). The CDR3 covers 15 residues. Trimming stripped 6 bases from V and 1 base from J, with 16 bases between. CDR3 region: CASTPSVIQNTEAFF. As DNA, the CDR3 is TGTGCCAGCACCCCCAGTGTTATTCAGAACACTGAAGCTTTCTTT.

Only a few counts were recorded for this clonotype. The rearrangement uses TRBV11-2 and TRBJ2-5, with D maybe TRBD1 (7 bases). CDR1 and CDR2 (germline): SGHAT, FQNNGV. The CDR3 totals 16 residues. V lost 5 bases and J 2 bases, leaving 18 bases between the germline ends. DNA for the CDR3: TGTGCCAGCAGCCCTACCCCTCAGGGGGGACAAGAGACCCAGTACTTC. Translated, it gives CASSPTPQGGQETQYF. Supplemented by reference TRBV11-2 and TRBJ2-5, the full variable domain reads EAGVAQSPRYKIIEKRQSVAFWCNPISGHATLYWYQQILGQGPKLLIQFQNNGVVDDSQLPKDRFSAERLKGVDSTLKIQPAKLEDSAVYLCASSPTPQGGQETQYFGPGTRLLVL.

This chain connects TRBV5-1 to TRBJ2-5; TRBD1 is a possible D gene (6 bases). The CDR3 covers 14 residues. V gave up 1 base and J gave up 4 bases, with 11 bases separating them. Per germline, CDR1 SGHRS and CDR2 YFSETQ. CDR3 in DNA: TGCGCCAGCAGCTTGTCATCAGGGGTAGAGACCCAGTACTTC. Amino acids: CASSLSSGVETQYF.

This clonotype was counted a few times. In DNA, the CDR3 is TGTGCCAGCTCACCCTGGACTAGGGCTGACAATGAGCAGTTCTTC. Translated: CASSPWTRADNEQFF. The V call is TRBV18, the J call TRBJ2-1; 7 positions agree with TRBD2. Unmatched junction bases numbered 7, after V lost 3 bases and J lost 5 bases. Germline values: CDR1 KGHSH, CDR2 LQKENI. This CDR3 contains 15 residues. The complete variable domain, with remaining parts taken from reference TRBV18 and TRBJ2-1, reads NAGVMQNPRHLVRRRGQEARLRCSPMKGHSHVYWYRQLPEEGLKFMVYLQKENIIDESGMPKERFSAEFPKEGPSILRIQQVVRGDSAAYFCASSPWTRADNEQFFGPGTRLTVL.

The chain joins TRBV7-2 to TRBJ2-7, with unresolved D. This CDR3 is built from 16 residues. Deletions cut 2 bases from V and 1 base from J, with 15 bases between. Looked up from germline, CDR1 is SGHTA and CDR2 is FQGNSA. The CDR3 coding sequence is TGTGCCAGCAGCTTACTCCCGGACGGGCTTTCCTACGAGCAGTACTTC. Its protein is CASSLLPDGLSYEQYF.

V gene TRBV25-1 combines with J gene TRBJ2-1; 11 nucleotides agree with TRBD2. V was clipped by 2 bases and J by 7 bases; unmatched bases: 19. Looked up from germline, CDR1 is MGHDK and CDR2 is SYGVNS. This CDR3 region has 20 residues. In DNA, the CDR3 is TGTGCCAGCAGTGAAATTCAGGGGGCTGCTGGGACTAGCGGCCTTAATGAGCAGTTCTTC. Its protein is CASSEIQGAAGTSGLNEQFF.

The chain uses TRBV6-1 and TRBJ2-7; 9 bases map to TRBD2. Unmatched junction bases numbered 5, after V lost 5 bases and J lost 0 bases. This CDR3 spans 15 amino acids. Germline CDR1 MNHNS, CDR2 SASEGT. The CDR3 region has the DNA TGTGCCAGCAGTAAGTTAGCGGGGGCCTCCTACGAGCAGTACTTC. It specifies CASSKLAGASYEQYF.